This TCR beta chain was identified in a study of blood T cell repertoires in COVID-19. Profiling relied on immunoSEQ multiplex PCR, and the TCRdb table lists in-frame clones only, not all of them. The sample shows 150,000 to 200,000 clones, approximately 88% of them seen only once. Germline CDR1 LGHDT, CDR2 YNNKEL (reference sequence). The junction had 7 bases not matched to a gene; V was cut back by 4 bases and J by 2 bases. CDR3 length: 17 residues. On this clone itself: This sample also contains other DNA sequences that code for the same CDR3.

The sequence was obtained from a human donor in a cohort sampled during active COVID-19. Sequenced material: peripheral blood. The V and J genes are TRBV3-1 (or the pseudogene TRBV3-2) and TRBJ2-3; 12 bases align to TRBD2. Here the CDR3 DNA reads TGTGCCAGCAGCCGTCGACTAGCGGGAGACCTCACAGATACGCAGTATTTT. It translates to CASSRRLAGDLTDTQYF.